Below, 9 T cell receptor beta chains from the same sample are listed, as sequenced in a study of blood T cell repertoires in COVID-19. Sequenced by immunoSEQ multiplex PCR; TCRdb stores in-frame clones only, minus some. Among approximately 210,000 clones listed, approximately 80% were seen once. The sequenced sample consisted of PBMCs or T cells enriched from blood (not recorded which). The receptors here all came from a man between 25 and 39 years old with acute COVID-19.

The V and J genes are TRBV7-2 and TRBJ2-1, with 11 bases aligning to TRBD2. In germline, CDR1 is SGHTA, CDR2 FQGNSA. The J segment lost 0 bases and the V segment lost 2 bases, leaving 6 bases of the junction unmatched. The CDR3 runs 18 residues. The CDR3 sequence is CASSLSLAGGSSYNEQFF. CDR3 coding DNA: TGTGCCAGCAGCTTAAGCCTAGCGGGGGGAAGCTCCTACAATGAGCAGTTCTTC.

This chain links TRBV28 with TRBJ2-7, with 8 nucleotides matching TRBD2. The V segment lost 3 bases and the J segment 2 bases; nucleotides outside the gene matches: 3. Germline CDR1 reads MDHEN; CDR2 reads SYDVKM. The CDR3 is 14 amino acids. The DNA of the CDR3 is TGTGCCAGCAGTTTTGAGCGGGGGCCCTACGAGCAGTACTTC. Encoded protein: CASSFERGPYEQYF.

V and J are TRBV12-5 and TRBJ2-6; TRBD1 is a possible D gene (6 bases). The germline V and J ends were trimmed by 5 bases and 0 bases, with 8 bases remaining between them. The CDR3 is 15 residues long. Germline V gene data show CDR1 as LGHNT and CDR2 as FRNRAP. As DNA, the CDR3 is TGTGCTAGTGGTCCAGGGGCCTCTGGGGCCAACGTCCTGACTTTC. Its protein is CASGPGASGANVLTF.

CDR3 sequence: CASSNEQAISPLHF. Here the CDR3 DNA reads TGTGCCAGCAGTAACGAACAGGCGATTTCACCCCTCCACTTT. The chain recombines TRBV27 with TRBJ1-6, with D possibly matching TRBD1 (5 bases). With 5 bases removed from V and 9 bases from J, the gap between germline ends came to 14 bases. The germline CDR1 and CDR2 sequences are MNHEY and SMNVEV (reference sequence). This CDR3 contains 14 residues.

J is TRBJ2-3 and V is TRBV6-5; the D gene is possibly TRBD2 (5 bases). Deletions cut 8 bases from V and 3 bases from J, with 18 bases between. CDR1 is MNHEY, CDR2 SVGAGI, per germline. The CDR3 has 15 residues. The CDR3 DNA reads TGTGCCAGCTCTCCAGGCCTAGCTGGGACAGATACGCAGTATTTT. It is translated as CASSPGLAGTDTQYF.

The chain combines TRBV20-1 with TRBJ2-7; D remains ambiguous. Trimming removed 3 bases at V and 5 bases at J, with 5 bases between. Germline CDR1 reads DFQATT; CDR2 reads SNEGSKA (reference sequence). This CDR3 is built from 10 residues. For the CDR3, the DNA is TGCAGTGCTAGTCTCGACGAGCAGTACTTC. Protein sequence: CSASLDEQYF.

This chain uses TRBV2 with TRBJ2-7, with 7 bases identical to TRBD1. This CDR3 is 14 amino acids long. CDR1 and CDR2 from the germline V gene are SNHLY and FYNNEI. The V segment lost 8 bases and the J segment 0 bases; nucleotides outside the gene matches: 7. CDR3 region: CASHRDRSSYEQYF. In DNA form, the CDR3 reads TGTGCCAGCCACAGGGACAGAAGCTCCTACGAGCAGTACTTC.

The chain is built from TRBV29-1 and TRBJ2-7; 8 positions match TRBD2. Unmatched junction bases numbered 12, after V lost 6 bases and J lost 2 bases. Germline V lookup: CDR1 SQVTM, CDR2 ANQGSEA. The CDR3 is 15 residues long. The CDR3 spells CSVGGLRGVTYEQYF. Here the CDR3 DNA reads TGCAGCGTAGGAGGGTTGCGGGGGGTCACCTACGAGCAGTACTTC.

J is TRBJ1-2 and V is TRBV14; 8 bases align to TRBD1. V trimming: 4 bases; J trimming: 3 bases; junction bases outside the gene matches: 7. CDR1 is SGHDN and CDR2 is FVKESK in the germline V gene. The CDR3 extends over 15 amino acids. CDR3 sequence reads: CASSPDRVGYYGYTF. In nucleotides, the CDR3 is TGTGCCAGCAGCCCGGACAGGGTCGGGTACTATGGCTACACCTTC.